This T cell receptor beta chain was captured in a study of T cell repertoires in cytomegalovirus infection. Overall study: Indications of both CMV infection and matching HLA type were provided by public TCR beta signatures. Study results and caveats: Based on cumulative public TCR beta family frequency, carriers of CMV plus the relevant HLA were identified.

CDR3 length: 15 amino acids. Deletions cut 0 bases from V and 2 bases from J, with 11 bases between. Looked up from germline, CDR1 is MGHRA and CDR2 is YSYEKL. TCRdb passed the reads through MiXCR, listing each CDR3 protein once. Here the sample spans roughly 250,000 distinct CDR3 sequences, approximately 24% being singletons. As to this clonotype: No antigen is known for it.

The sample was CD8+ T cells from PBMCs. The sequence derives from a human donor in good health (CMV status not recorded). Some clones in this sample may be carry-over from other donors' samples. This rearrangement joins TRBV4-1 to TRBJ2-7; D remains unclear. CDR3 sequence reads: CASSQEIRSAYEQYF. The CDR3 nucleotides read TGCGCCAGCAGCCAAGAGATCAGATCAGCCTACGAGCAGTACTTC.